One and the same sample provided the 21 T cell receptor beta chains below, sequenced in a study of T-cell memory formation after mild COVID-19. TCRdb independently ran MiXCR on the 5' RACE reads; one entry per CDR3 protein. The repertoire holds under 650,000 distinct CDR3 sequences, about a sixth seen once, with around 12% in the top ten. Sequenced input: PBMCs or a T cell subset sorted from them (not recorded which). Receptor source: an adult woman who had mild COVID-19 (a few samples of this study predate the infection). Cell type and time point are not known.

The V call is TRBV14, the J call TRBJ2-1; maybe TRBD1 (5 bases). The germline CDR1 and CDR2 sequences are SGHDN and FVKESK. V was cut by 0 bases and J by 11 bases, with 11 bases left in between. CDR3 size: 13 residues. The CDR3 sequence is CASSQDPRTKQFF. CDR3 sequence (DNA): TGTGCCAGCAGCCAAGATCCTAGGACAAAGCAGTTCTTC.

This clonotype turned up a few times. V and J are TRBV29-1 and TRBJ1-5; the D gene is possibly TRBD1 (5 bases). There are 13 residues in the CDR3. The V and J ends lost 3 bases and 2 bases respectively, with 8 bases between them. Looked up from germline, CDR1 is SQVTM and CDR2 is ANQGSEA. The CDR3 sequence is CSVDLGGNQPQHF. The CDR3 bases are TGCAGCGTTGATTTGGGGGGCAATCAGCCCCAGCATTTT.

The sample holds many counts of this clonotype. The V gene is TRBV4-3, the J gene TRBJ2-3; D may be TRBD1 (6 bases). The CDR3 spans 16 residues. The V end was cut by 0 bases, the J end by 2 bases, with 12 bases between. Germline CDR1 and CDR2: LGHNA and YSLEER. The CDR3 nucleotides are TGCGCCAGCAGCCAAGATTTACAGGGTCCCACAGATACGCAGTATTTT. It specifies CASSQDLQGPTDTQYF.

The chain is built from TRBV7-9 and TRBJ2-7; 8 nucleotides line up with TRBD1. CDR1 and CDR2 (germline): SEHNR, FQNEAQ (reference sequence). The length of the CDR3 is 13 residues. Trimming at V came to 4 bases and at J to 6 bases, leaving 5 bases not matched to a gene. CDR3 sequence: CASSSDRDGEQYF. The CDR3 nucleotides are TGTGCCAGCAGCTCGGACAGGGACGGCGAGCAGTACTTC.

The sample holds a few counts of this clonotype. The chain couples TRBV2 to TRBJ2-1, with D unclear. Trimming took 6 bases from V and 7 from J, leaving 10 bases between them. The CDR3 loop spans 12 amino acids. Germline CDR1 and CDR2: SNHLY and FYNNEI. CDR3: CASSKGKNEQFF. The CDR3 DNA reads as TGTGCCAGCAGCAAGGGAAAAAATGAGCAGTTCTTC.

The gene calls are TRBV2 and TRBJ1-2; TRBD1 matches at 8 bases. This CDR3 contains 14 residues. The V gene end was trimmed by 8 bases and the J gene end by 3 bases; junction bases not matched to a gene: 8. CDR1 is SNHLY, CDR2 FYNNEI, per germline. The CDR3 nucleotides are TGTGCCAGCTTGCCGGACAGGGATGACTATGGCTACACCTTC. The encoded protein is CASLPDRDDYGYTF.

This clonotype has a handful of counts. The genes are TRBV6-6 and TRBJ2-3; 8 bases match TRBD2. This CDR3 comprises 16 residues. With 4 bases clipped from V and 1 base from J, the junction kept 7 bases outside the gene matches. The germline V gene has CDR1 MNHNY and CDR2 SVGAGI (reference sequence). In DNA form, the CDR3 reads TGTGCCAGCAGTTCCGCCCTAGCGGGCGGCACAGATACGCAGTATTTT. It encodes CASSSALAGGTDTQYF.

This clonotype was seen a handful of times. The V call is TRBV23-1, the J call TRBJ2-1; D unresolved. TRBV23-1 is labeled an ORF, and its function is uncertain. The CDR3 has 14 residues. The V end lost 2 bases, the J end lost 9 bases, and 14 bases lay between the germline ends. CDR3 bases: TGCGCCAGCAGTCAAATCCCCCGACTCAGTGAGCAGTTCTTC. Translation: CASSQIPRLSEQFF.

The V and J genes are TRBV7-7 and TRBJ2-5, with TRBD1 matching 10 bases. V lost 4 bases to trimming and J lost 2 bases; unmatched junction nucleotides: 4. This CDR3 spans 15 amino acids. Germline CDR1 is SSHAT and CDR2 is FNYEAQ (reference sequence). The CDR3 loop reads CASSSGQGMQETQYF. For the CDR3, the DNA is TGTGCCAGCAGCTCGGGACAGGGGATGCAAGAGACCCAGTACTTC.

This clonotype was observed many times. The chain is built from TRBV12-3 or TRBV12-4 and TRBJ2-1; the match to TRBD2 covers 9 bases. V was pared by 4 bases and J by 3 bases, with 19 bases of the junction left unmatched. There are 20 residues in the CDR3. The CDR3 sequence is CASSSHSGGTLYKVYNEQFF. The CDR3 DNA is TGTGCCAGCAGTTCACATAGCGGGGGTACACTATATAAAGTCTACAATGAGCAGTTCTTC.

The chain uses TRBV9 and TRBJ2-1; 11 bases are a match to TRBD1. Germline V lookup: CDR1 SGDLS, CDR2 YYNGEE. J was trimmed by 5 bases and V by 4 bases; bases with no gene match: 8. The CDR3 length is 16 residues. This CDR3 is CASSLDRTGGNNEQFF. Written as DNA, the CDR3 is TGTGCCAGCAGCCTAGACCGGACAGGGGGCAACAATGAGCAGTTCTTC.

This clonotype was observed a handful of times. The rearrangement joins TRBV5-4 to TRBJ1-5; the D gene is possibly TRBD1 (6 bases). V lost 2 bases and J lost 2, with 8 bases in between. CDR3 size: 14 residues. CDR1 is SGHNT, CDR2 YYREEE, per germline (reference sequence). CDR3 bases: TGTGCCAGCAGCTTCGCAGGGGGCAATCAGCCCCAGCATTTT. Translation gives CASSFAGGNQPQHF.

This clonotype was seen only a few times. V gene TRBV12-3 or TRBV12-4 combines with J gene TRBJ2-1, with TRBD1 matching over 9 bases. The V gene end was trimmed by 6 bases and the J gene end by 5 bases; junction bases not matched to a gene: 14. The CDR3 contains 17 residues. CDR3 amino acids: CASSYTLGTGKNNEQFF. In DNA form, the CDR3 reads TGTGCCAGCAGCTATACTCTCGGGACAGGGAAGAACAATGAGCAGTTCTTC.

The chain links TRBV7-3 to TRBJ2-1, with a possible D match to TRBD2 (6 bases). The CDR3 totals 15 residues. The germline V gene encodes CDR1 SGHTA and CDR2 FQGTGA. V lost 5 bases to trimming and J lost 5 bases, with 16 bases between them. CDR3 protein: CASSPGTSLNNEQFF. The CDR3 coding sequence is TGTGCCAGCAGCCCCGGGACTTCGCTGAACAATGAGCAGTTCTTC.

This clonotype has a handful of counts. V is TRBV7-6 and J is TRBJ2-3; 9 nucleotides align to TRBD2. The V and J ends lost 0 bases and 3 bases, in that order; junction bases with no gene match: 10. This CDR3 contains 18 residues. Germline CDR1 is SGHVS and CDR2 is FNYEAQ. The CDR3 is CASSLAPWVSGGTDTQYF. The CDR3 nucleotides read TGTGCCAGCAGCTTAGCGCCCTGGGTTAGCGGGGGAACAGATACGCAGTATTTT.

The rearrangement joins TRBV4-1 to TRBJ2-4; D uncertain. Germline CDR1 MGHRA, CDR2 YSYEKL. Trimming removed 4 bases from V and 6 bases from J, with 13 bases in between. The CDR3 runs 14 residues. CDR3 sequence (DNA): TGCGCCAGCAGCCCGGCGACGAGCGCAAACATTCAGTACTTC. The encoded protein is CASSPATSANIQYF.

This clonotype showed up just a few times. The rearrangement joins TRBV27 to TRBJ1-6; the D gene is possibly TRBD1 (5 bases). Germline V gives CDR1 MNHEY, CDR2 SMNVEV (reference sequence). Deletions cut 0 bases from V and 2 bases from J, with 17 bases between. This CDR3 has 19 amino acids. The CDR3 sequence: CASSLSSSVKGPYNSPLHF. The CDR3 nucleotides are TGTGCCAGCAGTTTATCTTCCTCGGTTAAGGGACCCTATAATTCACCCCTCCACTTT.

The V gene is TRBV6-5, the J gene TRBJ1-6; no firm D call. CDR1 is MNHEY and CDR2 is SVGAGI in the germline V gene. The CDR3 extends over 16 amino acids. Trimming left V 4 bases short and J 5 bases short, with 15 bases between. The CDR3 spells CASSLRGDGNNSPLHF. The CDR3 DNA follows: TGTGCCAGCAGTTTAAGAGGTGACGGCAATAATTCACCCCTCCACTTT.

This clonotype turned up a few times. This chain's CDR3 is CSVGAGTGGKGANVLTF. The CDR3 DNA follows: TGCAGCGTTGGAGCCGGGACAGGGGGCAAAGGGGCCAACGTCCTGACTTTC. The chain links TRBV29-1 to TRBJ2-6, with 12 bases identical to TRBD1. The germline V gene has CDR1 SQVTM and CDR2 ANQGSEA. This CDR3 comprises 17 residues. V was pared by 4 bases and J by 4 bases, with 8 bases of the junction left unmatched.

The gene calls are TRBV12-3 or TRBV12-4 and TRBJ1-2; D is uncertain. With 6 bases removed from V and 7 bases from J, the gap between germline ends came to 12 bases. There are 12 residues in the CDR3. Written as DNA, the CDR3 is TGTGCCAGCAGAGACATGGGGTTTGGCTACACCTTC. It specifies CASRDMGFGYTF.

The chain uses TRBV2 and TRBJ1-4, with 8 bases identical to TRBD1. After removal of 5 bases from V and 7 bases from J, the junction contained 3 bases not matched to a gene. The CDR3 has 13 residues. Germline V gene sequence: CDR1 SNHLY, CDR2 FYNNEI. The CDR3 sequence: CASSTGGREKLFF. CDR3 in DNA: TGTGCCAGCAGTACAGGGGGTCGTGAAAAACTGTTTTTT.